The 17 T cell receptor beta chains presented below share a single source sample, sequenced in a study of metastatic and nonmetastatic thyroid tumors. TCRdb re-clonotyped the PCR reads through MiXCR. The sample gives tens of thousands of clones, less than 20% of which show up once; about 9.9% is in the top ten. Until they underwent thyroid surgery, no patient had received any treatment. Sequenced: tumor tissue. Receptors were obtained from a female donor with papillary thyroid cancer or a benign thyroid nodule (not recorded which). Some clones in this sample may be carry-over from other donors' samples.

This clone showed up just a few times. The chain combines TRBV5-4 with TRBJ2-3; D ambiguous. The CDR3 extends over 12 amino acids. Trimming took 3 bases from V and 2 from J, leaving 4 bases between them. Per germline, CDR1 SGHNT and CDR2 YYREEE (reference sequence). The CDR3 region is CASSYYTDTQYF. CDR3 DNA sequence: TGTGCCAGCAGCTATTACACAGATACGCAGTATTTT.

This clone has ten or more counts. The chain links TRBV24-1 to TRBJ2-3; TRBD1 matches at 9 bases. V shed 2 bases, J shed 2 bases, and the junction held 4 bases outside the gene matches. CDR3 length equals 16 residues. Germline assignment: CDR1 KGHDR and CDR2 SFDVKD. In DNA form, the CDR3 reads TGTGCCACCAGTGATTACGGGACAGGGACCACAGATACGCAGTATTTT. Translated, it gives CATSDYGTGTTDTQYF.

This clone was picked up many times. Other DNA sequences from this sample encode an identical CDR3 as well. This chain links TRBV20-1 with TRBJ2-6; 9 bases are shared with TRBD1. The CDR3 has 15 residues. The germline V gene encodes CDR1 DFQATT and CDR2 SNEGSKA (reference sequence). The CDR3: CKATGGLPGANVLTF. Here the CDR3 DNA reads TGCAAAGCGACAGGGGGTCTACCCGGGGCCAACGTCCTGACTTTC.

As regards this clone: A single base separates this from a much larger clone, so it may be a read error. This sample also contains other DNA sequences that code for the same CDR3. The CDR3 sequence is CASSPRGASNEQFF. For the CDR3, the DNA is TGTGCCAGCTCCCCCCGAGGGGCTTCCAATGAGCAGTTCTTC. V is TRBV7-2 and J is TRBJ2-1; D assignment may be TRBD1 or TRBD2 (5 bases each). V lost 8 bases, J lost 6 bases, and 17 bases lay in between. The CDR3 has 14 residues. The germline V gene has CDR1 SGHTA and CDR2 FQGNSA.

The V call is TRBV5-6, the J call TRBJ1-6; D remains ambiguous. The germline gives CDR1 SGHDT, CDR2 YYEEEE. The V gene lost 0 bases and the J gene lost 0 bases, with 10 bases spanning the gap. The CDR3 is 17 residues long. Here the CDR3 DNA reads TGTGCCAGCAGCTTGGATGTGGGGAGCTCCTATAATTCACCCCTCCACTTT. Protein product: CASSLDVGSSYNSPLHF.

This chain uses TRBV20-1 with TRBJ2-3; D ambiguous. This CDR3 is built from 14 residues. The germline V gene has CDR1 DFQATT and CDR2 SNEGSKA (reference sequence). V was cut by 8 bases and J by 1 base, with 16 bases left in between. The CDR3 sequence: CSCDLPEGTDTQYF. The CDR3 coding sequence is TGCAGTTGCGATTTGCCTGAAGGCACAGATACGCAGTATTTT.

This clone was detected ten times or more. The chain is built from TRBV24-1 and TRBJ2-1; the D gene is possibly TRBD1 (7 bases). Trimming left V 3 bases short and J 8 bases short, with 22 bases between. This CDR3 has 17 residues. CDR1 and CDR2 from the germline V gene are KGHDR and SFDVKD. The CDR3 region is CATSDPGSAQGGHEQFF. CDR3 DNA sequence: TGTGCCACCAGTGATCCGGGTTCGGCCCAGGGGGGCCATGAGCAGTTCTTC.

This clone was counted at least ten times. Other DNA sequences of this sample code for an identical CDR3. The V and J genes are TRBV20-1 and TRBJ1-1; 7 nucleotides match TRBD1. The germline gives CDR1 DFQATT, CDR2 SNEGSKA (reference sequence). The V and J ends lost 6 bases and 0 bases, in that order; junction bases with no gene match: 22. The CDR3 is 19 amino acids. This CDR3 reads CSARGGRVVLSGMNTEAFF. The DNA of the CDR3 is TGCAGTGCCAGGGGGGGCAGGGTGGTTCTCTCTGGGATGAACACTGAAGCTTTCTTT.

The table lists this clone with many counts. The V call is TRBV27, the J call TRBJ2-7, with D possibly TRBD1 on 7 matching bases. The germline CDR1 and CDR2 sequences are MNHEY and SMNVEV (reference sequence). This CDR3 comprises 13 residues. The V end was cut by 5 bases, the J end by 3 bases, with 11 bases between. CDR3 DNA sequence: TGTGCCAGCAGTGACAGGGAGGACTACGAGCAGTACTTC. It encodes CASSDREDYEQYF.

This clone has ten or more counts. The chain couples TRBV5-1 to TRBJ1-2; D is perhaps TRBD1 (6 bases). V was cut by 1 base and J by 8 bases, with 15 bases left in between. The CDR3 runs to 14 residues. Germline lookup yields CDR1 SGHRS and CDR2 YFSETQ. Here the CDR3 DNA reads TGCGCCAGCAGCTTGCCCGGACAGCCTCGGGGCTACACCTTC. Amino acid sequence: CASSLPGQPRGYTF.

The genes are TRBV11-2 and TRBJ2-3; perhaps TRBD1 as D (6 bases). The CDR3 covers 17 residues. CDR1 SGHAT and CDR2 FQNNGV come from the germline V gene. V was trimmed by 3 bases and J by 3 bases, leaving 19 bases between them. The CDR3 bases are TGTGCCAGCAGCTTCTTACAGGGCGCTGGGCAAACAGATACGCAGTATTTT. Its protein is CASSFLQGAGQTDTQYF.

This clone occurred a few times. The gene calls are TRBV6-1 and TRBJ1-1; 10 bases agree with TRBD1. V lost 2 bases and J lost 11; bases outside the gene matches: 8. Germline V gene lookup returns CDR1 MNHNS and CDR2 SASEGT. The CDR3 is made up of 14 amino acids. The CDR3 DNA is TGTGCCAGCAGTGAACACCGACAGGGGGCTATGGCTTTCTTT. Its protein product is CASSEHRQGAMAFF.

This clone was counted many times. The chain couples TRBV20-1 to TRBJ2-3, with D unclear. The V and J ends lost 4 bases and 3 bases respectively, with 17 bases between them. Germline CDR1 reads DFQATT; CDR2 reads SNEGSKA (reference sequence). The CDR3 covers 15 residues. CDR3 sequence reads: CSAMVLGLETDTQYF. CDR3 bases: TGCAGTGCTATGGTGCTGGGTTTGGAGACAGATACGCAGTATTTT.

This clone has a count of ten or more. A clone one base away is much larger, so this may be a read error. The chain has TRBV11-1 and TRBJ1-2; D is perhaps TRBD1 (6 bases). The CDR3 runs 16 residues. Germline CDR1 and CDR2: SGHAT and FQDESV (reference sequence). The V end was cut by 5 bases, the J end by 4 bases, with 20 bases between. CDR3 loop: CASSHESGGAIYGYTF. In DNA, the CDR3 is TGTGCCAGCAGCCATGAGTCCGGGGGCGCGATCTATGGCTACACCTTC. The complete variable domain, with remaining parts taken from reference TRBV11-1 and TRBJ1-2, reads EAEVAQSPRYKITEKSQAVAFWCDPISGHATLYWYRQILGQGPELLVQFQDESVVDDSQLPKDRFSAERLKGVDSTLKIQPAELGDSAMYLCASSHESGGAIYGYTFGSGTRLTVV.

This clone was found many times. The chain recombines TRBV7-2 with TRBJ2-1; 11 positions agree with TRBD2. With 5 bases clipped from V and 10 bases from J, the junction kept 10 bases outside the gene matches. The CDR3 spans 15 residues. Germline assignment: CDR1 SGHTA and CDR2 FQGNSA. The CDR3 region is CASSPRSGGDGEQFF. Here the CDR3 DNA reads TGTGCCAGCAGCCCACGTAGCGGGGGGGATGGGGAGCAGTTCTTC.

This clone came up once. This may be a read error, as it is one base from a much larger clone. Different DNA sequences within this sample yield the same CDR3. This sequence joins TRBV5-1 and TRBJ2-1, with a possible D match to TRBD2 (5 bases). The V and J ends lost 0 bases and 7 bases respectively, with 14 bases between them. The CDR3 loop spans 15 amino acids. The germline gives CDR1 SGHRS, CDR2 YFSETQ. Here the CDR3 reads CASSLEAAHVNEQFF. DNA for the CDR3: TGCGCCAGCAGCTTGGAAGCGGCCCACGTAAATGAGCAGTTCTTC.

This clone was recorded at least ten times. The V call is TRBV7-9, the J call TRBJ2-2; 8 nucleotides line up with TRBD1. Trimming at V came to 2 bases and at J to 4 bases, leaving 3 bases not matched to a gene. This CDR3 has 15 amino acids. Germline CDR1 and CDR2: SEHNR and FQNEAQ (reference sequence). CDR3 in DNA: TGTGCCAGCAGCTTACAGGGGGCGAGCACCGGGGAGCTGTTTTTT. Protein: CASSLQGASTGELFF.